This T cell receptor beta chain was recorded in a study of cytotoxic CD8 clonotypes in ibrutinib-treated CLL. Study in general: Timing of response sample collection was a median roughly twelve months after treatment start, with a range of 6 to 36. Mean productive templates were about 260,000; mean productive rearrangements were about 90,000.

Findings of the study overall: At ibrutinib response, clonality increased, and at progression it declined back toward baseline.

Remarks on this clone: Its target is not known.

TCRdb's copy holds only in-frame clones and misses some; the assay was immunoSEQ multiplex PCR. The sample has roughly 110,000 clones, more than 55% seen once; the top ten hold roughly 35%. Germline CDR1 and CDR2: SGDLS and YYNGEE. Deletions cut 0 bases from V and 1 base from J, with 8 bases between. This CDR3 has 14 residues. The source of around 2 micrograms of genomic DNA for TCR beta libraries was cryopreserved PBMCs. The receptor's source is a human donor with chronic lymphocytic leukemia. This chain uses TRBV9 with TRBJ2-7, with D possibly matching TRBD1 (5 bases). The specimen was PBMCs, collected after 24 months of ibrutinib treatment. The CDR3 DNA reads as TGTGCCAGCAGCGTAGGTGCAGGGTCCTACGAGCAGTACTTC. This codes for CASSVGAGSYEQYF.